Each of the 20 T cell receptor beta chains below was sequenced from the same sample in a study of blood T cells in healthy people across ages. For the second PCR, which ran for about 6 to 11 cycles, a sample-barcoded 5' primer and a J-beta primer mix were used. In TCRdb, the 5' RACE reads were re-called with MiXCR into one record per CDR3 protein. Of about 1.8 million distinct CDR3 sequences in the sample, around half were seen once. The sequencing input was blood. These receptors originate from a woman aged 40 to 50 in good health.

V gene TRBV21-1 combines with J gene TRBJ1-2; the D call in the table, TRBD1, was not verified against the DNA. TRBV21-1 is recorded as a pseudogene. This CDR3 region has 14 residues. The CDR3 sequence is CASSGQGLAYGYTF. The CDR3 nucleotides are TGTGCCAGCAGTGGACAGGGGCTTGCCTATGGCTACACCTTC.

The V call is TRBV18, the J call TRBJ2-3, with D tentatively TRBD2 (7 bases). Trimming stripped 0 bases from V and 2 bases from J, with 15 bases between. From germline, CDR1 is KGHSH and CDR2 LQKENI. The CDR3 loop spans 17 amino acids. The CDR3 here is CASSPPLPGGYTDTQYF. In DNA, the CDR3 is TGTGCCAGCTCACCACCACTACCGGGGGGCTACACAGATACGCAGTATTTT.

CDR3 coding DNA: TGTGCCACTAAATCAGGCCCCCATAGCACAGATACGCAGTATTTT. Protein sequence: CATKSGPHSTDTQYF. The J gene is TRBJ2-3, the V gene TRBV28, with D unresolved. The CDR3 loop spans 15 amino acids. The germline V gene has CDR1 MDHEN and CDR2 SYDVKM. V shed 10 bases and J shed 0 bases, with 17 bases lying between them.

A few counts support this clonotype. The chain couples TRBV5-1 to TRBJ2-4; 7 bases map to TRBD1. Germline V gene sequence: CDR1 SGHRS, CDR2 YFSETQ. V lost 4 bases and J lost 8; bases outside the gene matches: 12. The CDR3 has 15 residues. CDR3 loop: CASSQTGTLRDIQYF. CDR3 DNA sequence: TGCGCCAGCAGCCAGACAGGGACCCTGAGGGACATTCAGTACTTC.

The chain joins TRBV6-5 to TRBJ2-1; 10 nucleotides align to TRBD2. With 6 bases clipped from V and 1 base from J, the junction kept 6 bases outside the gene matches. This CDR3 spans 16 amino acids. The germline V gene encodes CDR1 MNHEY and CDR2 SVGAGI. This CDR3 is CASRSLSGGSYNEQFF. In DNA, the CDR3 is TGTGCCAGCAGATCCCTTAGCGGGGGGTCCTACAATGAGCAGTTCTTC.

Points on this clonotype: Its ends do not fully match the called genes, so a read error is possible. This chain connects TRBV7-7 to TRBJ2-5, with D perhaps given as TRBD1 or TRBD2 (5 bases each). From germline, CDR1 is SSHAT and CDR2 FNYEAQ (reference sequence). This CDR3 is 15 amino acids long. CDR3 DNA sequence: TGTGCTAGCAGCCCCGGCGCCGGGGCTGTGGAGGCCCAGTACTTC. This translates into CASSPGAGAVEAQYF.

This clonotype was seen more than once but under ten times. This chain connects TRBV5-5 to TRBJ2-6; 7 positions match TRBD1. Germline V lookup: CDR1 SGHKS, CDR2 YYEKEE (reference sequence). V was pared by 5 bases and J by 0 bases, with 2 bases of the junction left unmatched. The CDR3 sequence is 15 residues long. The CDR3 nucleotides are TGTGCCAGCAGGGGGACAGTCTCTGGGGCCAACGTCCTGACTTTC. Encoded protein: CASRGTVSGANVLTF. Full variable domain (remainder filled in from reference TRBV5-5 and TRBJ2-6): DAGVTQSPTHLIKTRGQQVTLRCSPISGHKSVSWYQQVLGQGPQFIFQYYEKEERGRGNFPDRFSARQFPNYSSELNVNALLLGDSALYLCASRGTVSGANVLTFGAGSRLTVL.

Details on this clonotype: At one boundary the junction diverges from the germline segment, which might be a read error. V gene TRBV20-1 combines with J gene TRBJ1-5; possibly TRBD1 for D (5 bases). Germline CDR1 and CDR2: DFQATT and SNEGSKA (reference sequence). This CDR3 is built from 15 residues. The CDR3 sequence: CSAVRGGYSNRPQHF. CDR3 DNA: TGCAGTGCCGTCCGGGGGGGATATAGCAATCGGCCCCAGCATTTT.

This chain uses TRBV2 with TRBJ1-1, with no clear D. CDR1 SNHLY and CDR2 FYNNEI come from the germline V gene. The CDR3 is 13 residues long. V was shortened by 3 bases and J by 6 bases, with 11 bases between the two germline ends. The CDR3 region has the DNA TGTGCCAGCAGTGATATCTTGTTAGCTGAAGCTTTCTTT. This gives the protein CASSDILLAEAFF.

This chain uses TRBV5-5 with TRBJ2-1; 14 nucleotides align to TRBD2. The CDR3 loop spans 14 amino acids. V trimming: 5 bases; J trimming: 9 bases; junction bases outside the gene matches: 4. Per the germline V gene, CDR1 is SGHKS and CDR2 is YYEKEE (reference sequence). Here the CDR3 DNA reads TGTGCCAGCAGGACTAGCGGGGGGGCCGCTGAGCAGTTCTTC. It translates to CASRTSGGAAEQFF.

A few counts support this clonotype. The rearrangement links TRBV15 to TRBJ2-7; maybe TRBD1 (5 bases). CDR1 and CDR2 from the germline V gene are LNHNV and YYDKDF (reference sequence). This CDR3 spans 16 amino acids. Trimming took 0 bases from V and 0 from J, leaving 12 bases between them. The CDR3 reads CATSRDRRALSYEQYF. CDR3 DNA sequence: TGTGCCACCAGCAGAGATCGCAGGGCCCTCTCCTACGAGCAGTACTTC.

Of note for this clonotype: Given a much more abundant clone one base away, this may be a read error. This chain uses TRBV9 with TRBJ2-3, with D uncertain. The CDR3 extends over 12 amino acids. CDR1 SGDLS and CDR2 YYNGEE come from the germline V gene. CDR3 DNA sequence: TGTGCCAGCAGTGATGAGGCAGATATGCAGTATTTT. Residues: CASSDEADMQYF.

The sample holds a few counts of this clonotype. The CDR3 protein is CASSKGLAGNQETQYF. CDR3 nucleotides: TGTGCCAGCAGCAAAGGGCTAGCGGGGAACCAAGAGACCCAGTACTTC. The chain has TRBV7-3 and TRBJ2-5; 9 positions agree with TRBD2. Trimming cost V 5 bases and J 0 bases; bases outside gene matches: 7. Germline lookup yields CDR1 SGHTA and CDR2 FQGTGA. There are 16 residues in the CDR3.

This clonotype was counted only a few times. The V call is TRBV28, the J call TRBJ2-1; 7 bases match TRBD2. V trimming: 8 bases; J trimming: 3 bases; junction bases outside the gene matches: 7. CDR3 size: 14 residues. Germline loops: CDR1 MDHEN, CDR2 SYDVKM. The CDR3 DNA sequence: TGTGCCAGCGAACCGGGACTAAACTACAATGAGCAGTTCTTC. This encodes CASEPGLNYNEQFF.

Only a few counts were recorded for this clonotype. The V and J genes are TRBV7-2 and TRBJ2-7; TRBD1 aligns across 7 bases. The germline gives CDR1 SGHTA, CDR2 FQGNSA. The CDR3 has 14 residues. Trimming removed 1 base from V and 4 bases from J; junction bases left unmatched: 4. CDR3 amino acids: CASSLVRGQYEQYF. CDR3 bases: TGTGCCAGCAGCTTAGTAAGGGGGCAGTACGAGCAGTACTTC.

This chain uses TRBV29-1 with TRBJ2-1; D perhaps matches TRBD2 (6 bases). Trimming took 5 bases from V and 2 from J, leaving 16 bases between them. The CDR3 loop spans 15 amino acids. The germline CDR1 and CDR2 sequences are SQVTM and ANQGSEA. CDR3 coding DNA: TGCAGCGTTATATCCCGGGGGACGGCCTACAATGAGCAGTTCTTC. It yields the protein CSVISRGTAYNEQFF.

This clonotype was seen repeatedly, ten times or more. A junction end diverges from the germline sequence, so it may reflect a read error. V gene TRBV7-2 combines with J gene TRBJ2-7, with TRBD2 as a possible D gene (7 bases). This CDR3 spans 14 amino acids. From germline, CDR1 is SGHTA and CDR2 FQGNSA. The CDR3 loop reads CASSLGGGSYEQYF. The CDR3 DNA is TGTGCCAGCAGTTTAGGGGGGGGCTCCTACGAGCAGTACTTC.

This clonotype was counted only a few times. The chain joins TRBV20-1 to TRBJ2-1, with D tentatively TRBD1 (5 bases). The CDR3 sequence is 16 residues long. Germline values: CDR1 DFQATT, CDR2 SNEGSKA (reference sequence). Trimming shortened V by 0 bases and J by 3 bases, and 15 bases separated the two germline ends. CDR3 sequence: CSARDFPREGYNEQFF. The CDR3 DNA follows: TGCAGTGCTAGAGATTTCCCCAGGGAAGGCTACAATGAGCAGTTCTTC.

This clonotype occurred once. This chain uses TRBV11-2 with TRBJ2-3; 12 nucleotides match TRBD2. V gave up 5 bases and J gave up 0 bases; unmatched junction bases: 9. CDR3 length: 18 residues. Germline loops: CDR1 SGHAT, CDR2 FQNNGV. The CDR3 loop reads CASSRSRTSGTSTDTQYF. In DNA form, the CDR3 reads TGTGCCAGCAGCCGCTCCAGGACTAGCGGGACGAGCACAGATACGCAGTATTTT.

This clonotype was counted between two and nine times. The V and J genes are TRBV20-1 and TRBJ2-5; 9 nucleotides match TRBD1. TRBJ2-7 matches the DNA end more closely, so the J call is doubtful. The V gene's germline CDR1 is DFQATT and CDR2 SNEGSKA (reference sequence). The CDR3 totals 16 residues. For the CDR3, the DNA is TGCAGTGCTAGGCAGACCGGGACAGGGATTTATAACGAGCAGTACTTC. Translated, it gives CSARQTGTGIYNEQYF.